Listed below are T cell receptor beta chains from one sample, sequenced in a study of T cell repertoires in aging, cancer and after chemotherapy. MiXCR, applied by TCRdb to the multiplex PCR reads, yields one record per CDR3 protein. The sample consists of approximately 5,300 distinct CDR3 sequences, about 25% of them appearing once. The sequenced material came from blood. These receptors all come from a human donor with a solid tumor. Each CDR3 is given with its conserved first and last residue. The order of the fields is D gene, CDR3 length, V gene, J gene, clone size, CDR3 DNA, CDR3 protein. The D gene is left open where the match is weak. Size values are once, few and many counts, or a class for expanded clones, and some rows have none.

D gene: NA
CDR3 length: 14
V gene: TRBV11-2
J gene: TRBJ2-3
clone size: few
CDR3 DNA: TGTGCCAGCAGTCAAGCGGAAAGCACAGATACGCAGTATTTT
CDR3 protein: CASSQAESTDTQYF

D gene: NA
CDR3 length: 13
V gene: TRBV6-1
J gene: TRBJ2-7
clone size: NA
CDR3 DNA: TGTGCCAGCAGTGGGGGGAGCTCCTACGAGCAGTACTTC
CDR3 protein: CASSGGSSYEQYF

D gene: NA
CDR3 length: 15
V gene: TRBV27
J gene: TRBJ2-2
clone size: few
CDR3 DNA: TGTGCCAGCAGCCCGTGGGGGGCGAACACCGGGGAGCTGTTTTTT
CDR3 protein: CASSPWGANTGELFF

D gene: NA
CDR3 length: 16
V gene: TRBV5-4
J gene: TRBJ2-2
clone size: NA
CDR3 DNA: TGTGCCAGCAGCTTGGGGGGGTCTGCCGCCAACCGGGAGCTGTTTTTT
CDR3 protein: CASSLGGSAANRELFF

D gene: NA
CDR3 length: 14
V gene: TRBV18
J gene: TRBJ2-3
clone size: NA
CDR3 DNA: TGTGCCAGCTCACCAGGCGGGAAGTCAGATACGCAGTATTTT
CDR3 protein: CASSPGGKSDTQYF

D gene: NA
CDR3 length: 14
V gene: TRBV27
J gene: TRBJ1-5
clone size: few
CDR3 DNA: TGTGCCAGCAGTTTATGGGAGGGGAGTCAGCCCCAGCATTTT
CDR3 protein: CASSLWEGSQPQHF

D gene: NA
CDR3 length: 10
V gene: TRBV30
J gene: TRBJ1-1
clone size: few
CDR3 DNA: TGTGCCTGGTCGCGGACTGAAGCTTTCTTT
CDR3 protein: CAWSRTEAFF

D gene: TRBD1
CDR3 length: 17
V gene: TRBV10-3
J gene: TRBJ1-3
clone size: NA
CDR3 DNA: TGTGCCATCAGCCGGGTCAGGGGGCCAGTGGCTGGAAACACCATATATTTT
CDR3 protein: CAISRVRGPVAGNTIYF

D gene: NA
CDR3 length: 15
V gene: TRBV12-3/TRBV12-4
J gene: TRBJ2-6
clone size: large
CDR3 DNA: TGTGCCAGCAGCTGGCGGCGCTCTGGGGCCAACGTCCTGACTTTC
CDR3 protein: CASSWRRSGANVLTF

D gene: TRBD1
CDR3 length: 16
V gene: TRBV27
J gene: TRBJ1-5
clone size: NA
CDR3 DNA: TGTGCCAGCAGCCCTGGACAGGCGTATAGCAATCAGCCCCAGCATTTT
CDR3 protein: CASSPGQAYSNQPQHF

D gene: NA
CDR3 length: 16
V gene: TRBV6-5
J gene: TRBJ2-5
clone size: few
CDR3 DNA: TGTGCCAGCAGTTACTCTTGGACAGCCTCTCAAGAGACCCAGTACTTC
CDR3 protein: CASSYSWTASQETQYF

D gene: NA
CDR3 length: 14
V gene: TRBV30
J gene: TRBJ1-5
clone size: medium-sized
CDR3 DNA: TGTGCCTGGAGTCATACAGGCGGAGGTCAGCCCCAGCATTTT
CDR3 protein: CAWSHTGGGQPQHF

D gene: NA
CDR3 length: 16
V gene: TRBV7-9
J gene: TRBJ1-5
clone size: few
CDR3 DNA: TGTGCCAGCAGCTTAGGGGCCGGGGGAAGAGGACAGCCCCAGCATTTT
CDR3 protein: CASSLGAGGRGQPQHF

D gene: NA
CDR3 length: 12
V gene: TRBV20-1
J gene: TRBJ1-1
clone size: few
CDR3 DNA: TGCAGTGCGAAAACACGGAACACTGAAGCTTTCTTT
CDR3 protein: CSAKTRNTEAFF

D gene: NA
CDR3 length: 12
V gene: TRBV29-1
J gene: TRBJ1-1
clone size: medium-sized
CDR3 DNA: TGCAGCGTTGGCATGGGGGAGTGGCGAGCTTTCTTT
CDR3 protein: CSVGMGEWRAFF

D gene: NA
CDR3 length: 13
V gene: TRBV6-5
J gene: TRBJ1-4
clone size: few
CDR3 DNA: TGTGCCAGCAACTCCGGCGGAAATGAAAAACTGTTTTTT
CDR3 protein: CASNSGGNEKLFF

D gene: TRBD2
CDR3 length: 14
V gene: TRBV20-1
J gene: TRBJ2-7
clone size: few
CDR3 DNA: TGCAGTGCTAGGCTACCGGGGGGGATGGGGGAGCAGTACTTC
CDR3 protein: CSARLPGGMGEQYF

D gene: TRBD1
CDR3 length: 15
V gene: TRBV14
J gene: TRBJ1-3
clone size: NA
CDR3 DNA: TGTGCCAGCAGCCAAGGGACAGGCCGAGGAAACACCATATATTTT
CDR3 protein: CASSQGTGRGNTIYF

D gene: TRBD2
CDR3 length: 16
V gene: TRBV20-1
J gene: TRBJ2-1
clone size: NA
CDR3 DNA: TGCAGTGCTGACACGTTAGCGGGAGGTTACTACAATGAGCAGTTCTTC
CDR3 protein: CSADTLAGGYYNEQFF

D gene: NA
CDR3 length: 13
V gene: TRBV20-1
J gene: TRBJ2-7
clone size: NA
CDR3 DNA: TGCAGTGCTAGAGATCAAAGGGGAGGACGGCAGTACTTC
CDR3 protein: CSARDQRGGRQYF

D gene: NA
CDR3 length: 14
V gene: TRBV11-1
J gene: TRBJ1-1
clone size: NA
CDR3 DNA: TGTGCCAGCAGCTTACTCGGAACGAACACTGAAGCTTTCTTT
CDR3 protein: CASSLLGTNTEAFF

D gene: NA
CDR3 length: 13
V gene: TRBV28
J gene: TRBJ2-7
clone size: NA
CDR3 DNA: TGTGCCAGCAGAGCTTCAGGGATCCACGAGCAGTACTTC
CDR3 protein: CASRASGIHEQYF

D gene: NA
CDR3 length: 16
V gene: TRBV19
J gene: TRBJ1-6
clone size: few
CDR3 DNA: TGTGCCAGTAGTACTCTCCGACAGGTACCCTCTTCACCCCTCCACTTT
CDR3 protein: CASSTLRQVPSSPLHF

D gene: NA
CDR3 length: 15
V gene: TRBV6-1
J gene: TRBJ2-7
clone size: once
CDR3 DNA: TGTGCCAGCAGCTTGGGTCCGGGGGCCGGGTACGAGCAGTACTTC
CDR3 protein: CASSLGPGAGYEQYF

D gene: NA
CDR3 length: 15
V gene: TRBV6-5
J gene: TRBJ1-3
clone size: medium-sized
CDR3 DNA: TGTGCCAGCAGTTACGGGGGAAATACTGGAAACACCATATATTTT
CDR3 protein: CASSYGGNTGNTIYF

D gene: NA
CDR3 length: 16
V gene: TRBV20-1
J gene: TRBJ1-2
clone size: NA
CDR3 DNA: TGCAGTGCTAGAGATATGGATGCCAGCGGCTTCTATGGCTACACCTTC
CDR3 protein: CSARDMDASGFYGYTF

D gene: TRBD1
CDR3 length: 14
V gene: TRBV18
J gene: TRBJ2-7
clone size: few
CDR3 DNA: TGTGCCAGCTCACGGACAGGGAGTCCCTACGAGCAGTACTTC
CDR3 protein: CASSRTGSPYEQYF

D gene: NA
CDR3 length: 14
V gene: TRBV4-1
J gene: TRBJ1-1
clone size: once
CDR3 DNA: TGCGCCAGCAGCCCGCTGAGGGGGGGCACTGAAGCTTTCTTT
CDR3 protein: CASSPLRGGTEAFF

D gene: NA
CDR3 length: 15
V gene: TRBV20-1
J gene: TRBJ2-5
clone size: few
CDR3 DNA: TGCAGTGCTTTCCCCCCGACCGGGAGCGGTGAGACCCAGTACTTC
CDR3 protein: CSAFPPTGSGETQYF

D gene: TRBD1
CDR3 length: 14
V gene: TRBV19
J gene: TRBJ1-6
clone size: medium-sized
CDR3 DNA: TGTGCCAGTGGGACAGTCTGGGGTAATTCACCCCTCCACTTT
CDR3 protein: CASGTVWGNSPLHF

D gene: NA
CDR3 length: 14
V gene: TRBV6-5
J gene: TRBJ2-7
clone size: NA
CDR3 DNA: TGTGCCAGCAGCCCGACTTTTAGCTCCTACGAGCAGTACTTC
CDR3 protein: CASSPTFSSYEQYF